This entry lists 21 T cell receptor beta chains sequenced from one sample in a study of cytomegalovirus exposure and HLA in healthy donors. 60 Vbeta and 13 Jbeta primers were used in PCR. The method was immunoSEQ multiplex PCR; TCRdb's version includes in-frame clones alone and lacks a portion of them. Among 75,000 to 80,000 clones listed, more than 60% were seen once. Specimen: PBMCs. These receptor sequences come from a man aged 40-55 years in good health and CMV-seronegative.

This sequence joins TRBV5-1 and TRBJ2-7; D not resolved. With 9 bases removed from V and 4 bases from J, the gap between germline ends came to 17 bases. The CDR3 covers 13 residues. Germline V gene data show CDR1 as SGHRS and CDR2 as YFSETQ. CDR3 bases: TGCGCCACCGCGGAGTTCGTGGAATACGAGCAGTACTTC. Amino acids: CATAEFVEYEQYF.

The chain combines TRBV30 with TRBJ1-2, with TRBD1 as a possible D gene (5 bases). The germline gives CDR1 GTSNPN, CDR2 SVGIG (reference sequence). The V and J ends lost 0 bases and 2 bases respectively, with 10 bases between them. The CDR3 is made up of 14 amino acids. CDR3 nucleotide sequence: TGTGCCTGGAGTGTAGGGCAGGGAAACTATGGCTACACCTTC. Amino acid sequence: CAWSVGQGNYGYTF.

V is TRBV5-4 and J is TRBJ2-5; the match to TRBD2 covers 8 bases. This CDR3 contains 15 residues. Germline V gene lookup returns CDR1 SGHNT and CDR2 YYREEE (reference sequence). With 1 base clipped from V and 2 bases from J, the junction kept 4 bases outside the gene matches. The CDR3: CASSLPSGPQETQYF. The CDR3 DNA sequence: TGTGCCAGCAGCTTGCCTAGCGGGCCACAAGAGACCCAGTACTTC. Based on the CDR3 plus reference TRBV5-4 and TRBJ2-5, the full variable domain is ETGVTQSPTHLIKTRGQQVTLRCSSQSGHNTVSWYQQALGQGPQFIFQYYREEENGRGNFPPRFSGLQFPNYSSELNVNALELDDSALYLCASSLPSGPQETQYFGPGTRLLVL.

This clone has more than one count but fewer than ten. The genes are TRBV25-1 and TRBJ1-4, with unresolved D. Germline V CDR1 and CDR2: MGHDK, SYGVNS. The CDR3 is 15 amino acids. V gave up 5 bases and J gave up 5 bases, with 15 bases separating them. The CDR3 loop is CASSYGLQRNEKLFF. The CDR3 DNA reads as TGTGCCAGCAGTTACGGACTCCAACGCAATGAAAAACTGTTTTTT. The whole variable domain, filled in from reference TRBV25-1 and TRBJ1-4, reads EADIYQTPRYLVIGTGKKITLECSQTMGHDKMYWYQQDPGMELHLIHYSYGVNSTEKGDLSSESTVSRIRTEHFPLTLESARPSHTSQYLCASSYGLQRNEKLFFGSGTQLSVL.

J is TRBJ1-1 and V is TRBV7-8, with D tentatively TRBD1 (5 bases). There are 14 residues in the CDR3. V was clipped by 1 base and J by 5 bases, with 11 bases between them. Germline lookup yields CDR1 SGHVS and CDR2 FQNEAQ. CDR3: CASSLGRVWTEAFF. The CDR3 region has the DNA TGTGCCAGCAGCTTAGGCAGGGTATGGACTGAAGCTTTCTTT.

This chain links TRBV19 with TRBJ2-5; the D gene is possibly TRBD2 (6 bases). Germline CDR1 reads LNHDA; CDR2 reads SQIVND (reference sequence). The CDR3 has 15 residues. The germline V and J ends were trimmed by 5 bases and 2 bases, with 15 bases remaining between them. The CDR3 DNA follows: TGTGCCAGTAGTCCCCGGGAGTCGTGGCAAGAGACCCAGTACTTC. Translation: CASSPRESWQETQYF.

This clone came up a few times. CDR3 DNA sequence: TGTGCCAGCAGTTTAAGCAACTCTGGAAACACCATATATTTT. Amino acids: CASSLSNSGNTIYF. This sequence joins TRBV6-6 and TRBJ1-3, with D uncertain. The CDR3 consists of 14 residues. Trimming took off 4 bases at V and 0 bases at J, with 7 bases between the two ends. Germline-derived CDR1 and CDR2 are MNHNY and SVGAGI (reference sequence).

The chain links TRBV7-2 to TRBJ2-7; TRBD2 matches at 9 bases. Germline V lookup: CDR1 SGHTA, CDR2 FQGNSA. J lost 7 bases, V lost 6 bases, and 10 bases had no gene match. CDR3 length equals 14 residues. The CDR3 here is CASRRGGRAGEQYF. Here the CDR3 DNA reads TGTGCCAGCAGACGGGGCGGGAGGGCGGGGGAGCAGTACTTC.

This sequence joins TRBV5-1 and TRBJ2-6, with TRBD1 matching over 7 bases. Germline V lookup: CDR1 SGHRS, CDR2 YFSETQ. The CDR3 covers 16 residues. Unmatched junction bases numbered 4, after V lost 0 bases and J lost 4 bases. As DNA, the CDR3 is TGCGCCAGCAGCTTGGCCGGGACAGAAGGGGCCAACGTCCTGACTTTC. It codes for CASSLAGTEGANVLTF.

The chain uses TRBV7-9 and TRBJ2-3, with D perhaps matching TRBD2 (5 bases). From germline, CDR1 is SEHNR and CDR2 FQNEAQ (reference sequence). CDR3 length: 13 amino acids. V was clipped by 5 bases and J by 5 bases, with 11 bases between them. The CDR3 DNA reads TGTGCCAGCAGCCTGTCGGCGGGAGATACGCAGTATTTT. Its protein is CASSLSAGDTQYF.

The chain has TRBV7-9 and TRBJ2-5; maybe TRBD1 (6 bases). The assigned J gene may be wrong: the sequence end matches TRBJ2-7 better. CDR1 and CDR2 (germline): SEHNR, FQNEAQ (reference sequence). The CDR3 runs to 15 residues. CDR3 protein: CASSLAGTLGYEQYF. CDR3 coding DNA: TGTGCCAGCAGCTTAGCCGGGACACTGGGCTACGAGCAGTACTTC.

Points on this clone: One end of the junction is discordant with germline, which a read error may explain. The rearrangement links TRBV7-9 to TRBJ2-5; D uncertain. The CDR3 loop spans 17 amino acids. Per the germline V gene, CDR1 is SEHNR and CDR2 is FQNEAQ (reference sequence). The CDR3 reads CSSSRTVGRTRQETQYF. The CDR3 DNA reads TGTTCCAGCAGTCGAACGGTTGGGCGAACGCGCCAAGAGACCCAGTACTTC. Complete variable domain (other parts from reference TRBV7-9 and TRBJ2-5): DTGVSQNPRHKITKRGQNVTFRCDPISEHNRLYWYRQTLGQGPEFLTYFQNEAQLEKSRLLSDRFSAERPKGSFSTLEIQRTEQGDSAMYLCSSSRTVGRTRQETQYFGPGTRLLVL.

V is TRBV7-9 and J is TRBJ2-1, with no clear D. Germline V gives CDR1 SEHNR, CDR2 FQNEAQ (reference sequence). The CDR3 has 13 residues. The ends were cut back, 1 base at V and 10 bases at J, with 11 bases in the middle. CDR3: CASSLGFFEEQFF. For the CDR3, the DNA is TGTGCCAGCAGCTTAGGATTTTTCGAGGAGCAGTTCTTC.

The chain has TRBV6-6 and TRBJ2-7; possible D gene TRBD2, 6 bases. The CDR3 is made up of 8 amino acids. Germline-derived CDR1 and CDR2 are MNHNY and SVGAGI (reference sequence). V was shortened by 11 bases and J by 11 bases, with 10 bases between the two germline ends. CDR3 loop: CAAGGEYF. The CDR3 DNA is TGTGCCGCCGGCGGGGAGTACTTC.

The chain has TRBV2 and TRBJ1-1; a weak D match, TRBD1 (5 bases). Trimming pared 7 bases from V and 0 bases from J, leaving 12 bases between. Per the germline V gene, CDR1 is SNHLY and CDR2 is FYNNEI. The CDR3 spans 14 residues. The DNA for the CDR3 is TGTGCCAGCAAAGGGGAGGCCCTGAACACTGAAGCTTTCTTT. It translates to CASKGEALNTEAFF.

This chain links TRBV11-2 with TRBJ2-4; the D gene is possibly TRBD2 (7 bases). CDR3 size: 17 residues. Germline CDR1 SGHAT, CDR2 FQNNGV. V was clipped by 5 bases and J by 0 bases, with 17 bases between them. In DNA, the CDR3 is TGTGCCAGCAGCCCGAGGGGGGGGTCCGGAGCCAAAAACATTCAGTACTTC. Protein product: CASSPRGGSGAKNIQYF.

V is TRBV5-1 and J is TRBJ1-5, with a weak D call TRBD1 (5 bases). The CDR3 has 16 amino acids. With 1 base removed from V and 3 bases from J, the gap between germline ends came to 14 bases. In germline, CDR1 is SGHRS, CDR2 YFSETQ. The DNA for the CDR3 is TGCGCCAGCAGCTTGAGTCAGGGCAGAAACAATCAGCCCCAGCATTTT. It specifies CASSLSQGRNNQPQHF. Full variable domain (rest looked up from reference TRBV5-1 and TRBJ1-5): KAGVTQTPRYLIKTRGQQVTLSCSPISGHRSVSWYQQTPGQGLQFLFEYFSETQRNKGNFPGRFSGRQFSNSRSEMNVSTLELGDSALYLCASSLSQGRNNQPQHFGDGTRLSIL.

The V gene is TRBV7-8, the J gene TRBJ2-4; TRBD2 agrees at 7 bases. This CDR3 is 14 amino acids long. Germline V gene lookup returns CDR1 SGHVS and CDR2 FQNEAQ. V gave up 5 bases and J gave up 8 bases; unmatched junction bases: 9. For the CDR3, the DNA is TGTGCCAGCAGCCCCCTGGGGGGGAAGGACATTCAGTACTTC. It is translated as CASSPLGGKDIQYF. The variable domain in full, with the rest retrieved from reference TRBV7-8 and TRBJ2-4, is GAGVSQSPRYKVAKRGQDVALRCDPISGHVSLFWYQQALGQGPEFLTYFQNEAQLDKSGLPSDRFFAERPEGSVSTLKIQRTQQEDSAVYLCASSPLGGKDIQYFGAGTRLSVL.

The chain recombines TRBV5-1 with TRBJ1-1; 8 bases line up with TRBD1. Germline V gene lookup returns CDR1 SGHRS and CDR2 YFSETQ. The ends lost 1 base at V and 4 bases at J; junction bases unmatched: 6. The CDR3 has 15 amino acids. The CDR3 sequence is CASSLPTRGPTEAFF. The DNA of the CDR3 is TGCGCCAGCAGCTTGCCCACCAGGGGGCCCACTGAAGCTTTCTTT.

This chain joins TRBV11-2 and TRBJ2-2, with D perhaps TRBD2 (5 bases). The CDR3 runs 14 residues. The germline V and J ends were trimmed by 0 bases and 10 bases, with 12 bases remaining between them. CDR1 and CDR2 from the germline V gene are SGHAT and FQNNGV. The CDR3 DNA reads TGTGCCAGCAGCTTAGATCAATTTAGCGTGGAGCTGTTTTTT. It codes for CASSLDQFSVELFF.

The chain links TRBV9 to TRBJ2-2, with 8 bases identical to TRBD2. V trimming: 5 bases; J trimming: 1 base; junction bases outside the gene matches: 1. Germline assignment: CDR1 SGDLS and CDR2 YYNGEE. CDR3 length: 14 residues. The CDR3 sequence: CASRAGGNTGELFF. The CDR3 bases are TGTGCCAGCAGGGCGGGAGGGAACACCGGGGAGCTGTTTTTT.